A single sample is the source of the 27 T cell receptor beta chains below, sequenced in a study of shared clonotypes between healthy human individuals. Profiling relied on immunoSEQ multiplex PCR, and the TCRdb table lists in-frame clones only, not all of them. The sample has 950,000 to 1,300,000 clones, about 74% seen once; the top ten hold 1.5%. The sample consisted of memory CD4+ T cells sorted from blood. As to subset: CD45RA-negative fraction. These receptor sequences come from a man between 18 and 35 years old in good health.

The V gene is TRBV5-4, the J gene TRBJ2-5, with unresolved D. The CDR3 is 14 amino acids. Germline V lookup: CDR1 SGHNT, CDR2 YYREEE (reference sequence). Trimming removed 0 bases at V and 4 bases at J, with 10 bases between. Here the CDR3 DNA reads TGTGCCAGCAGCTTGGCAGGCCTCTTAGAGACCCAGTACTTC. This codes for CASSLAGLLETQYF.

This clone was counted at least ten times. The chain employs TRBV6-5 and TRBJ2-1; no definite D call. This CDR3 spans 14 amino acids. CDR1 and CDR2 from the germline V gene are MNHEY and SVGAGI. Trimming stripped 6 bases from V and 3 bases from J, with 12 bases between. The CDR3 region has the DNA TGTGCCAGCAGGCCCCACCCAGGCTACAATGAGCAGTTCTTC. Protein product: CASRPHPGYNEQFF.

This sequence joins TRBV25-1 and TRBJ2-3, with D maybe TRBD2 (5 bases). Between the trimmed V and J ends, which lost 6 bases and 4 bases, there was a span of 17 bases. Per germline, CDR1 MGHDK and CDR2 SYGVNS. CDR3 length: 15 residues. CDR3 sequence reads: CASREREPPADTQYF. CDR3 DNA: TGTGCCAGCAGAGAAAGGGAGCCACCGGCAGATACGCAGTATTTT.

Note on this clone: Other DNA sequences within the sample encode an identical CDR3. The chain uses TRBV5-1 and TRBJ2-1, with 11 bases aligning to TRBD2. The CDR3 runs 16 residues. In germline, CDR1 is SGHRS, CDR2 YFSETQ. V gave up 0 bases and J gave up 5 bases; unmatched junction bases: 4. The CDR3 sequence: CASSLGGLAGNNEQFF. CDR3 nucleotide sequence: TGCGCCAGCAGCTTGGGCGGACTAGCGGGCAACAATGAGCAGTTCTTC.

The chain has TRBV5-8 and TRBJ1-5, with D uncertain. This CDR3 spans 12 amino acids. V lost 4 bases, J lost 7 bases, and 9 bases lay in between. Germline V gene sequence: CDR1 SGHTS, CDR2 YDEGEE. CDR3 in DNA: TGTGCCAGCAGCATTATGCTGCAGCCCCAGCATTTT. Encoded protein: CASSIMLQPQHF.

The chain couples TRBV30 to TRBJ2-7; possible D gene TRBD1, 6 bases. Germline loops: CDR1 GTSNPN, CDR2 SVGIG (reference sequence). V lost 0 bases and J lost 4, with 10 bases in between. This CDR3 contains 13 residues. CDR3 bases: TGTGCCTGGAGTGTGGGGGCTAATTACGAGCAGTACTTC. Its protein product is CAWSVGANYEQYF.

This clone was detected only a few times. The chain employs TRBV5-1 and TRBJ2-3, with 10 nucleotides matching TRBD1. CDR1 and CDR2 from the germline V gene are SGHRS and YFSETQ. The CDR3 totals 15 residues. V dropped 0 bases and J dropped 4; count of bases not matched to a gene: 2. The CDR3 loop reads CASSLEGQGADTQYF. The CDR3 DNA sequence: TGCGCCAGCAGCTTGGAAGGACAGGGGGCAGATACGCAGTATTTT.

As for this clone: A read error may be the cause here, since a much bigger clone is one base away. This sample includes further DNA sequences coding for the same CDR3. The DNA of the CDR3 is TGTGCCAGCAGTTTATGGGGCAGGGGAACAGATACGCAGTATTTT. It is translated as CASSLWGRGTDTQYF. The chain carries TRBV28 and TRBJ2-3; possible D gene TRBD1, 6 bases. The CDR3 length is 15 residues. V was shortened by 0 bases and J by 3 bases, with 10 bases between the two germline ends. CDR1 MDHEN and CDR2 SYDVKM come from the germline V gene. Complete variable domain (other parts from reference TRBV28 and TRBJ2-3): DVKVTQSSRYLVKRTGEKVFLECVQDMDHENMFWYRQDPGLGLRLIYFSYDVKMKEKGDIPEGYSVSREKKERFSLILESASTNQTSMYLCASSLWGRGTDTQYFGPGTRLTVL.

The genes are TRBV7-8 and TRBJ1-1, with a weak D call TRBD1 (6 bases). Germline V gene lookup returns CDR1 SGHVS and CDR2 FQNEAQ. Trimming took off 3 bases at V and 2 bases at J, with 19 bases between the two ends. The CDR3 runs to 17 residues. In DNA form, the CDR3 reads TGTGCCAGCAGCTTGCGATGGGGCTCGACAGGAAACACTGAAGCTTTCTTT. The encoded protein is CASSLRWGSTGNTEAFF.

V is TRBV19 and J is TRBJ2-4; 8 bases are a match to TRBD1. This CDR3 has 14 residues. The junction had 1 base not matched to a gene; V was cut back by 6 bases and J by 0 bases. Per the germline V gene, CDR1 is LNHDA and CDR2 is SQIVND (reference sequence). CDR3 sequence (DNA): TGTGCCAGTAGCGGACAGGGAGCCAAAAACATTCAGTACTTC. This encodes CASSGQGAKNIQYF.

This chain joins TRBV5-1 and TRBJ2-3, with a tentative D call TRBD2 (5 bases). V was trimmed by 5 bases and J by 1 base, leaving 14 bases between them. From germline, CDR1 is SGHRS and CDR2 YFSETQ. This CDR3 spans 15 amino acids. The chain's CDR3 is CASSPIPGGTDTQYF. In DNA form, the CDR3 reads TGCGCCAGCAGTCCGATACCCGGGGGCACAGATACGCAGTATTTT.

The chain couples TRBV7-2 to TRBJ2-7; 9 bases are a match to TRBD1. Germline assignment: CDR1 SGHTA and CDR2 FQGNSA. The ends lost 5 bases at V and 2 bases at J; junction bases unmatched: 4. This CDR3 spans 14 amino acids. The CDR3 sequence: CASSDRGYAYEQYF. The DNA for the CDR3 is TGTGCCAGCAGCGACAGGGGGTATGCCTACGAGCAGTACTTC.

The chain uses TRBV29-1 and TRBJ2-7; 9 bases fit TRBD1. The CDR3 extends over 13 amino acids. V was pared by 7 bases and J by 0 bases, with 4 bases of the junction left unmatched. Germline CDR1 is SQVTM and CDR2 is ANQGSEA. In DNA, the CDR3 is TGCAGCGCTGGGACAGGGAGCTCCTACGAGCAGTACTTC. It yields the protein CSAGTGSSYEQYF.

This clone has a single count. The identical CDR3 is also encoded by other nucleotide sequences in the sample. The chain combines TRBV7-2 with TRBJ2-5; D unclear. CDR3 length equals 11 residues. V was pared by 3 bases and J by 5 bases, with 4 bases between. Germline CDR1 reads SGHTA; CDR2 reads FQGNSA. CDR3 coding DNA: TGTGCCAGCAGCTTTGGGGAGACCCAGTACTTC. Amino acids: CASSFGETQYF.

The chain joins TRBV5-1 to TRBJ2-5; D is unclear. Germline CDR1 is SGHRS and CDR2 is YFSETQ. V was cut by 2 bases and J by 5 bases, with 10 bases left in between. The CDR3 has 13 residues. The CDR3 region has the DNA TGCGCCAGCAGCTTTTCCTCTTCGGAGACCCAGTACTTC. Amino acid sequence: CASSFSSSETQYF.

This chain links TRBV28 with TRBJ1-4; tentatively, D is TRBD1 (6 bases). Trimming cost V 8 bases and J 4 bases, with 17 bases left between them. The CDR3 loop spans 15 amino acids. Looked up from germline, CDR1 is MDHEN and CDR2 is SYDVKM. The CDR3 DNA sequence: TGTGCCAGCTCCCCGCCTAGGGGGTTTAATGAAAAACTGTTTTTT. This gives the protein CASSPPRGFNEKLFF.

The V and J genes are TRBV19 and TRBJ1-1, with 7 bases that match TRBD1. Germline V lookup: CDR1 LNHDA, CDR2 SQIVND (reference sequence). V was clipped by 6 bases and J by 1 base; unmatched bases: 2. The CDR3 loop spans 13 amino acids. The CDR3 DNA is TGTGCCAGTAGCCGACAGGGGAACACTGAAGCTTTCTTT. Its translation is CASSRQGNTEAFF.

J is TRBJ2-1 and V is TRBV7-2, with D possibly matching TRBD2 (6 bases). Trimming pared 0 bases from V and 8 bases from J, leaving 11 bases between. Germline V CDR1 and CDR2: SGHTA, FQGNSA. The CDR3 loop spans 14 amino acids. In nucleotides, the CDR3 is TGTGCCAGCAGCTTAGCCGGGAGTAAAGATGAGCAGTTCTTC. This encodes CASSLAGSKDEQFF. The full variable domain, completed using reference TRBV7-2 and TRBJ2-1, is GAGVSQSPSNKVTEKGKDVELRCDPISGHTALYWYRQSLGQGLEFLIYFQGNSAPDKSGLPSDRFSAERTGGSVSTLTIQRTQQEDSAVYLCASSLAGSKDEQFFGPGTRLTVL.

The CDR3 nucleotides read TGTGCCAGCCCTCCCCGGACTACTACAAGCACCGGGGAGCTGTTTTTT. It specifies CASPPRTTTSTGELFF. The chain joins TRBV11-3 to TRBJ2-2; TRBD2 is a possible D gene (6 bases). Trimming removed 8 bases at V and 4 bases at J, with 20 bases between. CDR1 is SGHNT, CDR2 YENEEA, per germline. This CDR3 has 16 amino acids.

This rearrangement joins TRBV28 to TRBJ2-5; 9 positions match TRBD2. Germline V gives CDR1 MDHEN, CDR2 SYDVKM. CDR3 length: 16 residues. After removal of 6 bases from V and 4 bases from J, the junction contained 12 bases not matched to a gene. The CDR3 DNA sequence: TGTGCCAGCAGGCGAAATGAAGCGGGGGGATCAGAGACCCAGTACTTC. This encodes CASRRNEAGGSETQYF.

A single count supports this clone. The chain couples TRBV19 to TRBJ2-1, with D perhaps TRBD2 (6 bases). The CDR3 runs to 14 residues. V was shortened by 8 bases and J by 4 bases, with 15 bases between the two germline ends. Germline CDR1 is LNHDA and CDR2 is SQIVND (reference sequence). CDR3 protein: CASRPGTEYNEQFF. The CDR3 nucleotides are TGTGCCAGTCGACCCGGGACTGAGTACAATGAGCAGTTCTTC.

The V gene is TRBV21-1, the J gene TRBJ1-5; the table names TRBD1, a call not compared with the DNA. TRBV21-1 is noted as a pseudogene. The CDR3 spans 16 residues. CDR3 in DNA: TGTGCCAGCAGCAGATCGACAGGGGAAAGCAATCAGCCCCAGCATTTT. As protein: CASSRSTGESNQPQHF.

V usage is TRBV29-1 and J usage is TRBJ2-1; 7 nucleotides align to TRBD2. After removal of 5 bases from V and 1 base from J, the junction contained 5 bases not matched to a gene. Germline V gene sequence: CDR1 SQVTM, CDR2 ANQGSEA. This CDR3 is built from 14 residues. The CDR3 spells CSVRIAGSYNEQFF. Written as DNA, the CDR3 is TGCAGCGTTCGGATAGCGGGTTCCTACAATGAGCAGTTCTTC.

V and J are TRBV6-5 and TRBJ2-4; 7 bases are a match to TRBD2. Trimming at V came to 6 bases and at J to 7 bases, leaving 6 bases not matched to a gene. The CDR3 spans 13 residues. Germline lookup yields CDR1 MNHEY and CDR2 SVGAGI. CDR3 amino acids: CASSSGGTNIQYF. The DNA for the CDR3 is TGTGCCAGCAGCTCCGGGGGGACGAACATTCAGTACTTC.

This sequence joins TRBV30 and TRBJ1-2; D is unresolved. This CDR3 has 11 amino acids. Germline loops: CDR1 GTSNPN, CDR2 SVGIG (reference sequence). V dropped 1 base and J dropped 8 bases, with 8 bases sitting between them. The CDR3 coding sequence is TGTGCCTGGAGTGAAAGAGGAGGCTACACCTTC. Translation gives CAWSERGGYTF.

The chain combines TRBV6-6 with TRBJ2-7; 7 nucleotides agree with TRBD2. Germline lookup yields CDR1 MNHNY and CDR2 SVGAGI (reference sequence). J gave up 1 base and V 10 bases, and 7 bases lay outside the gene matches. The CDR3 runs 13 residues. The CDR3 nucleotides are TGTGCCACCAATGACGGGGGGTCCTACGAGCAGTACTTC. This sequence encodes CATNDGGSYEQYF.

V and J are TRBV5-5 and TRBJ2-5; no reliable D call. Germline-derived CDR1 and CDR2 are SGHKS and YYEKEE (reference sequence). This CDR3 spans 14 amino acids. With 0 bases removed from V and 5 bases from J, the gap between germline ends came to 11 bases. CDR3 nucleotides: TGTGCCAGCAGCTTGGCTTTGGTTTCGGAGACCCAGTACTTC. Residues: CASSLALVSETQYF. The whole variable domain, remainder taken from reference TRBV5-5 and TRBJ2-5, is DAGVTQSPTHLIKTRGQQVTLRCSPISGHKSVSWYQQVLGQGPQFIFQYYEKEERGRGNFPDRFSARQFPNYSSELNVNALLLGDSALYLCASSLALVSETQYFGPGTRLLVL.